Each of the 6 T cell receptor beta chains below was sequenced from the same sample in a study of identical twins' blood T cells. TCRdb reprocessed the 5' RACE reads with MiXCR, giving one entry per CDR3 protein. The sample shows about 370,000 distinct CDR3 sequences, over 25% of them seen only once. Sequencing was carried out using PBMCs. All receptors come from a woman aged 18-49 years in good health.

This clonotype was counted a few times. The chain uses TRBV2 and TRBJ2-2; TRBD1 aligns across 7 bases. V lost 2 bases and J lost 5; bases outside the gene matches: 5. CDR3 length equals 15 residues. Germline CDR1 reads SNHLY; CDR2 reads FYNNEI. CDR3 in DNA: TGTGCCAGCAGTGAAAAGGCAGGGGGAACCGGGGAGCTGTTTTTT. It is translated as CASSEKAGGTGELFF.

The rearrangement links TRBV7-2 to TRBJ1-1; tentatively, D is TRBD1 (6 bases). Germline values: CDR1 SGHTA, CDR2 FQGNSA. There are 15 residues in the CDR3. The germline V and J ends were trimmed by 5 bases and 2 bases, with 15 bases remaining between them. For the CDR3, the DNA is TGTGCCAGCAGCGAAAGGGGACAAAAAAACACTGAAGCTTTCTTT. Residues: CASSERGQKNTEAFF.

The chain has TRBV11-2 and TRBJ2-1; possible D gene TRBD2, 6 bases. V was pared by 0 bases and J by 4 bases, with 13 bases between. The CDR3 is made up of 16 amino acids. Looked up from germline, CDR1 is SGHAT and CDR2 is FQNNGV. CDR3 nucleotides: TGTGCCAGCAGCTTAGAGATAGGAGGGGTATACAATGAGCAGTTCTTC. Translation: CASSLEIGGVYNEQFF.

This clonotype was seen ten or more times. V and J are TRBV29-1 and TRBJ2-1; the D gene could be TRBD1 or TRBD2 (5 bases each). The CDR3 has 15 residues. The germline V and J ends were trimmed by 1 base and 6 bases, with 16 bases remaining between them. Germline V CDR1 and CDR2: SQVTM, ANQGSEA. CDR3 loop: CSVEGLGTPANEQFF. CDR3 bases: TGCAGCGTTGAAGGTTTAGGGACCCCCGCCAATGAGCAGTTCTTC.

The rearrangement links TRBV19 to TRBJ1-2; D uncertain. This CDR3 comprises 14 residues. The V gene's germline CDR1 is LNHDA and CDR2 SQIVND (reference sequence). V was clipped by 3 bases and J by 6 bases, with 14 bases between them. CDR3 DNA: TGTGCCAGTAGTATGACTACCGTCTTTCATGGCTACACCTTC. Encoded protein: CASSMTTVFHGYTF.

This clonotype was observed a handful of times. The V call is TRBV11-3, the J call TRBJ1-1; 11 nucleotides line up with TRBD1. The germline V gene has CDR1 SGHNT and CDR2 YENEEA. With V trimmed by 4 bases and J by 6 bases, 10 bases remained unmatched. The CDR3 spans 16 residues. CDR3 bases: TGTGCCAGCAGCTCCCCAGGAGGGACAGGGGGTGCTGAAGCTTTCTTT. As protein: CASSSPGGTGGAEAFF. The complete variable domain, with remaining parts taken from reference TRBV11-3 and TRBJ1-1, reads EAGVVQSPRYKIIEKKQPVAFWCNPISGHNTLYWYLQNLGQGPELLIRYENEEAVDDSQLPKDRFSAERLKGVDSTLKIQPAELGDSAVYLCASSSPGGTGGAEAFFGQGTRLTVV.